These 31 T cell receptor beta chains were all obtained from the same sample, sequenced in a study of OX40 agonist ivuxolimab in advanced cancers. Using immunoSEQ multiplex PCR, the repertoire was profiled, and TCRdb retains in-frame clones only, with some absent. The data contain 45,000 to 60,000 clones, approximately 89% of them singletons. The input for sequencing was CD4+ or CD8+ T cells sorted from blood, taken in a trial of the OX40 agonist ivuxolimab. The receptor set was obtained from an adult with an advanced solid tumor such as melanoma, head and neck, liver or kidney cancer.

The chain joins TRBV9 to TRBJ2-3, with 7 bases fitting TRBD1. Trimming took 3 bases from V and 4 from J; bases not matched to a gene: 11. The germline CDR1 and CDR2 sequences are SGDLS and YYNGEE. CDR3 length equals 16 residues. The CDR3 nucleotides are TGTGCCAGCAGCGGGACAGGACCCCTTTCCCCAGATACGCAGTATTTT. It yields the protein CASSGTGPLSPDTQYF.

The genes are TRBV4-1 and TRBJ1-1, with a tentative D call TRBD1 (6 bases). Germline V gives CDR1 MGHRA, CDR2 YSYEKL. This CDR3 region has 15 residues. V was pared by 4 bases and J by 6 bases, with 18 bases between. The CDR3 region is CASSRPREGDPEAFF. CDR3 DNA: TGCGCCAGCAGCCGCCCGCGGGAGGGGGACCCTGAAGCTTTCTTT.

The rearrangement uses TRBV9 and TRBJ2-3; D is perhaps TRBD1 (6 bases). Germline values: CDR1 SGDLS, CDR2 YYNGEE. This CDR3 region has 14 residues. V was trimmed by 6 bases and J by 4 bases, leaving 15 bases between them. The CDR3 DNA reads TGTGCCAGCACCCCAGAACAGGGATCAGATACGCAGTATTTT. Its protein product is CASTPEQGSDTQYF. Variable domain in full (rest from reference TRBV9 and TRBJ2-3): DSGVTQTPKHLITATGQRVTLRCSPRSGDLSVYWYQQSLDQGLQFLIQYYNGEERAKGNILERFSAQQFPDLHSELNLSSLELGDSALYFCASTPEQGSDTQYFGPGTRLTVL.

The chain uses TRBV9 and TRBJ2-5, with TRBD2 identical over 10 bases. Trimming cost V 5 bases and J 2 bases; bases outside gene matches: 6. Germline assignment: CDR1 SGDLS and CDR2 YYNGEE. This CDR3 is built from 15 residues. The CDR3, as DNA: TGTGCCAGCAGTCTAGCGGGAGCTATTCAAGAGACCCAGTACTTC. Its protein is CASSLAGAIQETQYF.

The chain links TRBV4-3 to TRBJ2-1; D gene unclear. Trimming left V 1 base short and J 0 bases short, with 4 bases between. Germline V CDR1 and CDR2: LGHNA, YSLEER. CDR3 length equals 14 residues. CDR3 coding DNA: TGCGCCAGCAGCCAAGGGAGCTCCTACAATGAGCAGTTCTTC. Protein: CASSQGSSYNEQFF.

The chain links TRBV7-9 to TRBJ1-4; D possibly corresponds to TRBD1 (5 bases). V was pared by 5 bases and J by 8 bases, with 12 bases between. CDR1 SEHNR and CDR2 FQNEAQ come from the germline V gene (reference sequence). This CDR3 spans 13 amino acids. CDR3 loop: CASSAGLEEKLFF. In nucleotides, the CDR3 is TGTGCCAGCAGCGCGGGACTGGAGGAAAAACTGTTTTTT.

This clone appeared a single time. The chain recombines TRBV19 with TRBJ1-2; unclear D gene. There are 14 residues in the CDR3. Germline V gene data show CDR1 as LNHDA and CDR2 as SQIVND (reference sequence). Trimming removed 7 bases at V and 2 bases at J, with 14 bases between. The CDR3 is CASTAAGSNYGYTF. In nucleotides, the CDR3 is TGTGCCAGTACCGCCGCGGGGTCCAACTATGGCTACACCTTC.

The rearrangement uses TRBV2 and TRBJ2-1; D gene unclear. V dropped 4 bases and J dropped 6 bases, with 16 bases sitting between them. Germline CDR1 SNHLY, CDR2 FYNNEI. The CDR3 is made up of 15 amino acids. The CDR3 bases are TGTGCCAGCAGTGCGGGCGTAGTGGATCTCAATGAGCAGTTCTTC. This gives the protein CASSAGVVDLNEQFF.

V usage is TRBV4-3 and J usage is TRBJ1-2, with 9 bases fitting TRBD1. The length of the CDR3 is 14 residues. V lost 4 bases and J lost 2; bases outside the gene matches: 2. Looked up from germline, CDR1 is LGHNA and CDR2 is YSLEER. The CDR3: CASSLTGGNYGYTF. The DNA of the CDR3 is TGCGCCAGCAGCCTTACAGGGGGCAACTATGGCTACACCTTC.

The CDR3 protein is CAISVDSREGPYNEQFF. The CDR3 region has the DNA TGTGCCATCAGTGTAGATTCACGGGAGGGCCCCTACAATGAGCAGTTCTTC. The V and J genes are TRBV10-3 and TRBJ2-1; the match to TRBD2 covers 8 bases. Germline CDR1 and CDR2: ENHRY and SYGVKD. The length of the CDR3 is 17 residues. V shed 4 bases, J shed 2 bases, and the junction held 10 bases outside the gene matches.

This chain uses TRBV11-2 with TRBJ1-2; a possible D gene is TRBD1 (5 bases). This CDR3 spans 12 amino acids. The V end lost 8 bases, the J end lost 4 bases, and 11 bases lay between the germline ends. CDR1 SGHAT and CDR2 FQNNGV come from the germline V gene. The DNA for the CDR3 is TGTGCCAGCGCGACAGATGTCTATGGCTACACCTTC. Protein sequence: CASATDVYGYTF.

The chain recombines TRBV14 with TRBJ2-5; D is perhaps TRBD2 (6 bases). Germline assignment: CDR1 SGHDN and CDR2 FVKESK. There are 17 residues in the CDR3. Trimming removed 3 bases at V and 4 bases at J, with 21 bases between. As DNA, the CDR3 is TGTGCCAGCAGCCATTTAGGCGGGAAGGGGATTGGAGAGACCCAGTACTTC. Translated, it gives CASSHLGGKGIGETQYF.

The chain links TRBV19 to TRBJ2-3; 7 bases line up with TRBD1. This CDR3 contains 18 residues. The germline V gene encodes CDR1 LNHDA and CDR2 SQIVND (reference sequence). The trim removed 1 base at V and 0 bases at J, leaving 10 bases unmatched. The CDR3 region is CASSIGPTRGLSTDTQYF. Written as DNA, the CDR3 is TGTGCCAGTAGTATAGGGCCCACGAGGGGGCTTAGCACAGATACGCAGTATTTT.

J is TRBJ1-2 and V is TRBV7-9; D possibly corresponds to TRBD1 (5 bases). Germline assignment: CDR1 SEHNR and CDR2 FQNEAQ (reference sequence). Trimming removed 6 bases at V and 8 bases at J, with 10 bases between. The CDR3 is 11 amino acids. The CDR3 sequence: CASRGTEGYTF. Written as DNA, the CDR3 is TGTGCCAGCAGGGGGACTGAAGGCTACACCTTC.

The V and J genes are TRBV7-6 and TRBJ2-1; 11 positions match TRBD1. The CDR3 length is 16 residues. Looked up from germline, CDR1 is SGHVS and CDR2 is FNYEAQ. The V segment lost 5 bases and the J segment 6 bases; nucleotides outside the gene matches: 9. This CDR3 is CASSPTVGTGGNEQFF. CDR3 coding DNA: TGTGCCAGCAGCCCTACCGTAGGGACAGGGGGCAATGAGCAGTTCTTC.

This chain uses TRBV7-8 with TRBJ2-7, with 11 bases that match TRBD1. This CDR3 has 15 residues. The J segment lost 1 base and the V segment lost 5 bases, leaving 4 bases of the junction unmatched. Germline CDR1 is SGHVS and CDR2 is FQNEAQ. The CDR3 bases are TGTGCCAGCAGCCCCCGGGACAGGGGGTCCTACGAGCAGTACTTC. As protein: CASSPRDRGSYEQYF. Using reference TRBV7-8 and TRBJ2-7 for the parts outside the CDR3, the full variable domain is GAGVSQSPRYKVAKRGQDVALRCDPISGHVSLFWYQQALGQGPEFLTYFQNEAQLDKSGLPSDRFFAERPEGSVSTLKIQRTQQEDSAVYLCASSPRDRGSYEQYFGPGTRLTVT.

V is TRBV7-6 and J is TRBJ1-1; 7 nucleotides match TRBD1. CDR3 size: 13 residues. Losses at the gene ends were 5 bases for V and 6 bases for J; bases not matched to a gene: 6. Germline V gene sequence: CDR1 SGHVS, CDR2 FNYEAQ. The CDR3 sequence is CASSPTGAAEAFF. Written as DNA, the CDR3 is TGTGCCAGCAGCCCCACAGGGGCGGCTGAAGCTTTCTTT.

V is TRBV13 and J is TRBJ1-6; 7 nucleotides align to TRBD1. With V trimmed by 4 bases and J by 10 bases, 4 bases remained unmatched. Germline V CDR1 and CDR2: PRHDT, FYEKMQ (reference sequence). This CDR3 contains 13 residues. The CDR3 nucleotides are TGTGCCAGCAGCTCCGGGACAGCCTCACCCCTCCACTTT. It encodes CASSSGTASPLHF.

The V call is TRBV13, the J call TRBJ1-5; 7 bases match TRBD1. The CDR3 extends over 13 amino acids. Germline CDR1 PRHDT, CDR2 FYEKMQ (reference sequence). Losses at the gene ends were 4 bases for V and 8 bases for J; bases not matched to a gene: 5. The CDR3: CASSYDRAEPQHF. The CDR3 nucleotides are TGTGCCAGCAGCTACGACAGGGCTGAGCCCCAGCATTTT. Using reference TRBV13 and TRBJ1-5 for the parts outside the CDR3, the full variable domain is AAGVIQSPRHLIKEKRETATLKCYPIPRHDTVYWYQQGPGQDPQFLISFYEKMQSDKGSIPDRFSAQQFSDYHSELNMSSLELGDSALYFCASSYDRAEPQHFGDGTRLSIL.

The chain joins TRBV11-2 to TRBJ2-3; 7 bases align to TRBD2. Trimming removed 5 bases from V and 2 bases from J; junction bases left unmatched: 13. This CDR3 contains 17 residues. CDR1 is SGHAT, CDR2 FQNNGV, per germline. The CDR3 DNA reads TGTGCCAGCAGCCGTTTACGAGCGGGGTTAATCACAGATACGCAGTATTTT. The encoded protein is CASSRLRAGLITDTQYF.

This chain links TRBV11-2 with TRBJ2-5; the D is unclear. The V and J ends lost 0 bases and 0 bases respectively, with 5 bases between them. The CDR3 is made up of 14 amino acids. Per germline, CDR1 SGHAT and CDR2 FQNNGV. For the CDR3, the DNA is TGTGCCAGCAGCTTAGAGGCCAACCAAGAGACCCAGTACTTC. Translating gives CASSLEANQETQYF.

The CDR3 sequence: CASSYPQGDQPQHF. CDR3 DNA: TGTGCCAGCAGTTACCCGCAGGGGGATCAGCCCCAGCATTTT. V gene TRBV6-6 combines with J gene TRBJ1-5; 7 bases align to TRBD1. J lost 5 bases, V lost 2 bases, and 3 bases had no gene match. CDR1 and CDR2 from the germline V gene are MNHNY and SVGAGI (reference sequence). CDR3 size: 14 residues.

V usage is TRBV4-3 and J usage is TRBJ1-2; D remains ambiguous. The germline V gene has CDR1 LGHNA and CDR2 YSLEER. The length of the CDR3 is 15 residues. V dropped 1 base and J dropped 1 base, with 10 bases sitting between them. CDR3 protein: CASSQVIGLNYGYTF. The CDR3 coding sequence is TGCGCCAGCAGCCAAGTAATAGGCCTTAACTATGGCTACACCTTC.

In this sample, this clone turned up a few times. V gene TRBV27 combines with J gene TRBJ1-6, with a tentative D call TRBD1 (5 bases). The length of the CDR3 is 13 residues. V was cut by 5 bases and J by 8 bases, with 10 bases left in between. Germline V gene lookup returns CDR1 MNHEY and CDR2 SMNVEV (reference sequence). The CDR3 loop is CASSLLGDSPLHF. Here the CDR3 DNA reads TGTGCCAGCAGTCTGTTGGGGGATTCACCCCTCCACTTT.

The chain carries TRBV23-1 and TRBJ2-7, with D unclear. TRBV23-1 is designated an ORF whose function remains uncertain. The CDR3 is 12 residues long. Trimming removed 7 bases at V and 6 bases at J, with 13 bases between. The CDR3 reads CASNPKIREQYV. CDR3 DNA sequence: TGCGCCAGCAATCCCAAGATCCGCGAGCAGTACGTC.

The chain combines TRBV2 with TRBJ2-7, with 9 bases lining up with TRBD2. V lost 4 bases to trimming and J lost 3 bases; unmatched junction nucleotides: 1. The CDR3 runs to 13 residues. Germline V gene data show CDR1 as SNHLY and CDR2 as FYNNEI. The CDR3 is CASSGTSDYEQYF. The CDR3 DNA reads as TGTGCCAGCAGTGGGACTAGCGACTACGAGCAGTACTTC.

V gene TRBV11-2 combines with J gene TRBJ1-1, with a possible D match to TRBD1 (5 bases). The length of the CDR3 is 15 residues. Trimming cost V 2 bases and J 2 bases, with 12 bases left between them. Germline V gene sequence: CDR1 SGHAT, CDR2 FQNNGV. The CDR3 reads CASSLPGRLNTEAFF. The CDR3 DNA reads TGTGCCAGCAGCTTACCGGGACGGCTTAACACTGAAGCTTTCTTT. The complete variable domain, with remaining parts taken from reference TRBV11-2 and TRBJ1-1, reads EAGVAQSPRYKIIEKRQSVAFWCNPISGHATLYWYQQILGQGPKLLIQFQNNGVVDDSQLPKDRFSAERLKGVDSTLKIQPAKLEDSAVYLCASSLPGRLNTEAFFGQGTRLTVV.

The chain couples TRBV5-1 to TRBJ2-7; weak D call: TRBD1 (5 bases). Trimming removed 3 bases from V and 5 bases from J, with 9 bases in between. This CDR3 has 12 amino acids. Germline loops: CDR1 SGHRS, CDR2 YFSETQ. For the CDR3, the DNA is TGCGCCAGCAGCTCTACAGGAGACGAGCAGTACTTC. Translated, it gives CASSSTGDEQYF.

The V call is TRBV6-1, the J call TRBJ1-3; D uncertain. This CDR3 has 17 residues. Trimming removed 1 base at V and 4 bases at J, with 17 bases between. The V gene's germline CDR1 is MNHNS and CDR2 SASEGT. The CDR3 loop is CASSEVEQLLLGNTIYF. CDR3 nucleotide sequence: TGTGCCAGCAGTGAAGTAGAACAGCTTTTACTCGGAAACACCATATATTTT.

J is TRBJ1-2 and V is TRBV6-5; D uncertain. CDR1 is MNHEY, CDR2 SVGAGI, per germline. The CDR3 runs 13 residues. V was trimmed by 0 bases and J by 5 bases, leaving 7 bases between them. The DNA of the CDR3 is TGTGCCAGCAGTTACTCGATCGTATATGGCTACACCTTC. It encodes CASSYSIVYGYTF.

The V and J genes are TRBV10-2 and TRBJ1-1, with TRBD1 as a possible D gene (5 bases). Germline V gene data show CDR1 as WSHSY and CDR2 as SAAADI. The CDR3 consists of 16 residues. V was shortened by 0 bases and J by 5 bases, with 16 bases between the two germline ends. This chain's CDR3 is CASSESGTPLGTEAFF. In DNA, the CDR3 is TGCGCCAGCAGTGAGTCCGGGACCCCCCTGGGGACTGAAGCTTTCTTT.